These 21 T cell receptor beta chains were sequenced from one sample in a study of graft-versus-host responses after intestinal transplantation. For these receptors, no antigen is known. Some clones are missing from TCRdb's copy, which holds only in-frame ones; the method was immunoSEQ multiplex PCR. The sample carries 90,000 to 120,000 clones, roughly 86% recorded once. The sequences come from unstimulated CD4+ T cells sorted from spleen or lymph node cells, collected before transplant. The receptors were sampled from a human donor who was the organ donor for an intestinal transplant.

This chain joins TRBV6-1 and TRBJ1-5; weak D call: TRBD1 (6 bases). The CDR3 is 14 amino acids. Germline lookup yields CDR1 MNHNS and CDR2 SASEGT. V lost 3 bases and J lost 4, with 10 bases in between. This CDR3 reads CASSEGHLNQPQHF. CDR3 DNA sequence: TGTGCCAGCAGTGAGGGACACCTAAATCAGCCCCAGCATTTT.

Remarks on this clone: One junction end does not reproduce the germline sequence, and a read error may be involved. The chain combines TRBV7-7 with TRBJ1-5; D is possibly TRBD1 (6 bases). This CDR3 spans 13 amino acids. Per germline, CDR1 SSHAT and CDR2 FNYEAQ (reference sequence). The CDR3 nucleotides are TGTGCTAGCAGCCCACAGGGAACTCAGCCCCAGCATTTT. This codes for CASSPQGTQPQHF.

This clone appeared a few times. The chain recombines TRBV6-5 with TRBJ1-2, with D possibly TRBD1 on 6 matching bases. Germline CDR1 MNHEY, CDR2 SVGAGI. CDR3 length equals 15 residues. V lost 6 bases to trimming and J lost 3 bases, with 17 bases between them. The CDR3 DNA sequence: TGTGCCAGCAGACTCAGGGGTGTACTTGACTATGGCTACACCTTC. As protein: CASRLRGVLDYGYTF.

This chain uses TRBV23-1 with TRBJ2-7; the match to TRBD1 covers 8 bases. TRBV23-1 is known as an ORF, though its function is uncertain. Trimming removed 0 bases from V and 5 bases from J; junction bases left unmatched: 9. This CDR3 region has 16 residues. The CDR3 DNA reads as TGCGCCAGCAGTCAATCGGGCGGGACAGGTAAACACGAGCAGTACTTC. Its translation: CASSQSGGTGKHEQYF.

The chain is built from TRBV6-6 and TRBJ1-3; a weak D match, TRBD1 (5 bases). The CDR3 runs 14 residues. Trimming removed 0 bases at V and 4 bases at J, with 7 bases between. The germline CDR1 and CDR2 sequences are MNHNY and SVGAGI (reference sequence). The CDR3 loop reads CASSYSGEGNTIYF. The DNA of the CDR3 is TGTGCCAGCAGTTACTCAGGGGAGGGAAACACCATATATTTT.

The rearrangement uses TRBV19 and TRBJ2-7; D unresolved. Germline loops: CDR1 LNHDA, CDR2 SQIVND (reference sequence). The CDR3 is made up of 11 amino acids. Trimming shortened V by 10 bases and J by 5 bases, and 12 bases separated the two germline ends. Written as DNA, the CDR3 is TGTGCCACCGGACGTCCCGACGAGCAGTACTTC. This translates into CATGRPDEQYF. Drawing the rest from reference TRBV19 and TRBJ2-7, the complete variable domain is DGGITQSPKYLFRKEGQNVTLSCEQNLNHDAMYWYRQDPGQGLRLIYYSQIVNDFQKGDIAEGYSVSREKKESFPLTVTSAQKNPTAFYLCATGRPDEQYFGPGTRLTVT.

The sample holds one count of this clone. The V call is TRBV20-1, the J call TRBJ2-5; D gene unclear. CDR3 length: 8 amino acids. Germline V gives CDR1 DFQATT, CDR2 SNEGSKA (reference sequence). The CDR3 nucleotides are TGCAGAGAGCCGACCCAGTACTTC. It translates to CREPTQYF.

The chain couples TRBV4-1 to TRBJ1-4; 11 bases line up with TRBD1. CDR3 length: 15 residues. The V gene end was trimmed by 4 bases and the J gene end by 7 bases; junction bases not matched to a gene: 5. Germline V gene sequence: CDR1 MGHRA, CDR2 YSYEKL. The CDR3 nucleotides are TGCGCCAGCAGCCCGGGGACAGGGGGACTTGAAAAACTGTTTTTT. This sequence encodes CASSPGTGGLEKLFF.

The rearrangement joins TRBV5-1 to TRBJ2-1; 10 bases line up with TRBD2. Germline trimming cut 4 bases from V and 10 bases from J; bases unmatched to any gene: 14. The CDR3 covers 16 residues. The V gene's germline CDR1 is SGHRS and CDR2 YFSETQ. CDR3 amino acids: CASSRSGWVAGGEQFF. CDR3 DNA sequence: TGCGCCAGCAGCCGGTCCGGGTGGGTAGCGGGGGGAGAGCAGTTCTTC.

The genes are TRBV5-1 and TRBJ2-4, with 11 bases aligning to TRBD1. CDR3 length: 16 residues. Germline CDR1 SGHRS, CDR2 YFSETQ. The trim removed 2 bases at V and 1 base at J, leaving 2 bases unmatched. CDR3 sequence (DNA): TGCGCCAGCAGCTTCGGACAGGGGGCCGCCAAAAACATTCAGTACTTC. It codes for CASSFGQGAAKNIQYF.

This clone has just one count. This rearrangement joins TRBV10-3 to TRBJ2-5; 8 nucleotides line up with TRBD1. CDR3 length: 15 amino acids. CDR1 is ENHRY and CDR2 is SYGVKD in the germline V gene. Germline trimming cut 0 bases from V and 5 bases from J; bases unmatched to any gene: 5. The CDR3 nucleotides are TGTGCCATCAGTGAGTCGGACAGGGTGAGGGAGACCCAGTACTTC. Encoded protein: CAISESDRVRETQYF.

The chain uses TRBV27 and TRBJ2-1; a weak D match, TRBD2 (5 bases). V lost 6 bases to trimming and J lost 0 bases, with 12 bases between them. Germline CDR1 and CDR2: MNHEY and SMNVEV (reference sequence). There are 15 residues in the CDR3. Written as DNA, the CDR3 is TGTGCCAGCAGAACTAGAGTTAGCTCCTACAATGAGCAGTTCTTC. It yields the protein CASRTRVSSYNEQFF.

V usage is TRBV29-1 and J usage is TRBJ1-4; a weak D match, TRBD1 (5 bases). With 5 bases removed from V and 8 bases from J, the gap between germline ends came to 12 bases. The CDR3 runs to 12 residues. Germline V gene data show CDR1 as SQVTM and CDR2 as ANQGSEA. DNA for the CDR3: TGCAGCGTTCTTGAGGGGAACGAAAAACTGTTTTTT. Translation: CSVLEGNEKLFF.

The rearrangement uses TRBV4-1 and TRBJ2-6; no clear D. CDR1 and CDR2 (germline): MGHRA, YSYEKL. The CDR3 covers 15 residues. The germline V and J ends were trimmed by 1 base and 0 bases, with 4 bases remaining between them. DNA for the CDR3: TGCGCCAGCAGCCAAGGTATCTCTGGGGCCAACGTCCTGACTTTC. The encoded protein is CASSQGISGANVLTF.

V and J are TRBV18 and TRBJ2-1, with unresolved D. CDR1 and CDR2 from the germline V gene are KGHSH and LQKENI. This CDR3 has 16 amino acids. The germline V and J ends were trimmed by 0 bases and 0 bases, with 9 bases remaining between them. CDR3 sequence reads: CASSPPGRTSYNEQFF. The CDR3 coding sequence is TGTGCCAGCTCACCACCGGGAAGGACCTCCTACAATGAGCAGTTCTTC.

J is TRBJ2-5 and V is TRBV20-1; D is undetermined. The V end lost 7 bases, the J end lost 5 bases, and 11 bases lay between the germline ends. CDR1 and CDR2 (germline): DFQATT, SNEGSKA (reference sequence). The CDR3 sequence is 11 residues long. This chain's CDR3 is CSGGLRETQYF. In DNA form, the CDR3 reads TGCAGTGGCGGTTTAAGGGAGACCCAGTACTTC.

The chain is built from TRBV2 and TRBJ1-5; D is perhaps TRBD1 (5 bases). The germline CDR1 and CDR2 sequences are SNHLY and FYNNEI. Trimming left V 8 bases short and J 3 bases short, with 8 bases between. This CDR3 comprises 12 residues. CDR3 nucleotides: TGTGCCAGCCAGGGAAACAATCAGCCCCAGCATTTT. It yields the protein CASQGNNQPQHF. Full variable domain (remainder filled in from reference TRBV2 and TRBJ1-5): EPEVTQTPSHQVTQMGQEVILRCVPISNHLYFYWYRQILGQKVEFLVSFYNNEISEKSEIFDDQFSVERPDGSNFTLKIRSTKLEDSAMYFCASQGNNQPQHFGDGTRLSIL.

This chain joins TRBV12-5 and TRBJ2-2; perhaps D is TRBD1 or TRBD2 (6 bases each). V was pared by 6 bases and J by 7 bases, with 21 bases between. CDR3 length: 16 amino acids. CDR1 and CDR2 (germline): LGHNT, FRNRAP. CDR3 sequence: CASGKGGPEHHGELFF. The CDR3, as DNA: TGTGCTAGTGGGAAAGGGGGGCCCGAACATCACGGGGAGCTGTTTTTT.

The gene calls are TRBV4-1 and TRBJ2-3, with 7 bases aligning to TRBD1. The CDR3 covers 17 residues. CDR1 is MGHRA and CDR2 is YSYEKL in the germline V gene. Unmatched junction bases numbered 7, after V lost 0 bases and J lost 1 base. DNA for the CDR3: TGCGCCAGCAGCCAAGATGGGGCAGGGGGAGGCACAGATACGCAGTATTTT. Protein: CASSQDGAGGGTDTQYF.

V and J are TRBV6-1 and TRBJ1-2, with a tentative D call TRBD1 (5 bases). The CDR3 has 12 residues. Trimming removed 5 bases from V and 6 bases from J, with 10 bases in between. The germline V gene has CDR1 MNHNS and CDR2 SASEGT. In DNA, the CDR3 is TGTGCCAGCAGTTATAAGGGGCATGGCTACACCTTC. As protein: CASSYKGHGYTF.

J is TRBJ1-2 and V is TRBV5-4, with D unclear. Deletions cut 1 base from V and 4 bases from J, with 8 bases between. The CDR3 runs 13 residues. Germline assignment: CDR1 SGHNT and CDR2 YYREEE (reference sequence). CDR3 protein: CASSLWGAYGYTF. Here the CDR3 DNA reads TGTGCCAGCAGCTTGTGGGGAGCCTATGGCTACACCTTC.